The 29 T cell receptor beta chains below come from one sample, sequenced in a study of early T cells in non-severe SARS-CoV-2 infection. One entry per CDR3 protein results from TCRdb running MiXCR on the 5' RACE reads. The sample carries tens of thousands of distinct CDR3 sequences, more than 12% recorded once. The material sequenced was whole blood. The receptors come from an adult who was a healthcare worker with PCR-confirmed SARS-CoV-2 infection or an uninfected control (not recorded which).

In this sample, this clonotype turned up a few times. The rearrangement links TRBV7-9 to TRBJ2-1; no clear D gene. Germline assignment: CDR1 SEHNR and CDR2 FQNEAQ (reference sequence). Trimming pared 0 bases from V and 5 bases from J, leaving 8 bases between. The CDR3 is 14 amino acids. CDR3 DNA sequence: TGTGCCAGCAGCTTAGCTGCCGGCCACAATGAGCAGTTCTTC. Protein sequence: CASSLAAGHNEQFF.

The chain employs TRBV27 and TRBJ2-7; D uncertain. The CDR3 runs 14 residues. The germline V and J ends were trimmed by 5 bases and 2 bases, with 13 bases remaining between them. Germline CDR1 is MNHEY and CDR2 is SMNVEV (reference sequence). The chain's CDR3 is CASSRQAYTYEQYF. CDR3 coding DNA: TGTGCCAGCAGTAGGCAGGCTTATACCTACGAGCAGTACTTC.

This clonotype was detected ten times or more. The chain recombines TRBV7-9 with TRBJ1-1; D remains unclear. The germline V and J ends were trimmed by 6 bases and 1 base, with 9 bases remaining between them. There are 13 residues in the CDR3. CDR1 is SEHNR, CDR2 FQNEAQ, per germline (reference sequence). CDR3 in DNA: TGTGCCAGCAGTTCCGACGGGAACACTGAAGCTTTCTTT. Amino acid sequence: CASSSDGNTEAFF. Combining the CDR3 with reference TRBV7-9 and TRBJ1-1 gives the whole variable domain DTGVSQNPRHKITKRGQNVTFRCDPISEHNRLYWYRQTLGQGPEFLTYFQNEAQLEKSRLLSDRFSAERPKGSFSTLEIQRTEQGDSAMYLCASSSDGNTEAFFGQGTRLTVV.

This clonotype showed up just a few times. J is TRBJ1-1 and V is TRBV10-3; D is undetermined. This CDR3 is built from 13 residues. V gave up 2 bases and J gave up 0 bases, with 4 bases separating them. Germline V lookup: CDR1 ENHRY, CDR2 SYGVKD. The chain's CDR3 is CAISEVLNTEAFF. CDR3 nucleotide sequence: TGTGCCATCAGTGAGGTGTTGAACACTGAAGCTTTCTTT.

The gene calls are TRBV7-8 and TRBJ2-3; possibly TRBD2 for D (5 bases). V lost 3 bases and J 0 bases, leaving 10 bases between the germline ends. The CDR3 loop spans 15 amino acids. Germline V CDR1 and CDR2: SGHVS, FQNEAQ. CDR3 coding DNA: TGTGCCAGCAGCTTTTCGGAGGTCAGCACAGATACGCAGTATTTT. This encodes CASSFSEVSTDTQYF. Based on the CDR3 plus reference TRBV7-8 and TRBJ2-3, the full variable domain is GAGVSQSPRYKVAKRGQDVALRCDPISGHVSLFWYQQALGQGPEFLTYFQNEAQLDKSGLPSDRFFAERPEGSVSTLKIQRTQQEDSAVYLCASSFSEVSTDTQYFGPGTRLTVL.

This clonotype was seen many times. The chain couples TRBV29-1 to TRBJ2-5; 7 bases align to TRBD1. The CDR3 runs to 13 residues. J was trimmed by 4 bases and V by 8 bases; bases with no gene match: 10. Germline CDR1 reads SQVTM; CDR2 reads ANQGSEA. The CDR3 is CSFGTEGRETQYF. In DNA, the CDR3 is TGCAGCTTCGGGACAGAAGGGCGAGAGACCCAGTACTTC.

The J gene is TRBJ2-5, the V gene TRBV29-1; D gene uncertain. Trimming stripped 2 bases from V and 1 base from J, with 8 bases between. Germline-derived CDR1 and CDR2 are SQVTM and ANQGSEA. CDR3 size: 13 residues. DNA for the CDR3: TGCAGCGTTGAACCCCCAGCCCAAGAGACCCAGTACTTC. Encoded protein: CSVEPPAQETQYF.

The chain carries TRBV11-2 and TRBJ2-7; D gene uncertain. The V gene's germline CDR1 is SGHAT and CDR2 FQNNGV. The length of the CDR3 is 12 residues. V gave up 5 bases and J gave up 4 bases, with 9 bases separating them. The CDR3 spells CASSHELYEQYF. CDR3 DNA: TGTGCCAGCAGCCACGAACTGTACGAGCAGTACTTC.

This clonotype showed up many times. This chain connects TRBV6-4 to TRBJ2-2; the D gene could be TRBD1 or TRBD2 (5 bases each). Trimming stripped 4 bases from V and 4 bases from J, with 10 bases between. Per the germline V gene, CDR1 is MRHNA and CDR2 is SNTAGT. The CDR3 totals 14 residues. The CDR3 loop reads CASSAAGTTGELFF. CDR3 nucleotides: TGTGCCAGCAGTGCCGCAGGGACCACCGGGGAGCTGTTTTTT.

At least ten counts were recorded for this clonotype. The V gene is TRBV12-5, the J gene TRBJ1-1; TRBD1 matches at 9 bases. The CDR3 contains 16 residues. Germline CDR1 is LGHNT and CDR2 is FRNRAP. Trimming took 5 bases from V and 1 from J; bases not matched to a gene: 8. This CDR3 reads CASGTWTGASNTEAFF. The CDR3 coding sequence is TGTGCTAGTGGTACCTGGACAGGGGCGTCGAACACTGAAGCTTTCTTT.

This clonotype occurred many times. V gene TRBV5-1 combines with J gene TRBJ2-5, with TRBD1 identical over 7 bases. The germline V gene has CDR1 SGHRS and CDR2 YFSETQ. Germline trimming cut 5 bases from V and 11 bases from J; bases unmatched to any gene: 12. CDR3 length: 13 amino acids. The DNA of the CDR3 is TGCGCCAGCAGTAGGGACAGCTATGAATCACAGTACTTC. Translated, it gives CASSRDSYESQYF.

This clonotype was found a few times. The rearrangement uses TRBV5-4 and TRBJ2-2; possible D gene TRBD2, 6 bases. CDR1 is SGHNT, CDR2 YYREEE, per germline (reference sequence). The CDR3 covers 15 residues. Trimming cost V 0 bases and J 4 bases, with 10 bases left between them. CDR3 in amino acids: CASSLGLGGTGELFF. CDR3 sequence (DNA): TGTGCCAGCAGCTTGGGGCTGGGGGGCACCGGGGAGCTGTTTTTT.

Many counts were recorded for this clonotype. The chain links TRBV4-1 to TRBJ2-1; D could derive from TRBD1 or TRBD2 (6 bases each). The CDR3 extends over 16 amino acids. V lost 0 bases and J lost 1, with 10 bases in between. Looked up from germline, CDR1 is MGHRA and CDR2 is YSYEKL. The CDR3 DNA sequence: TGCGCCAGCAGCCAAGATGGAGGGGGATCCTACAATGAGCAGTTCTTC. This sequence encodes CASSQDGGGSYNEQFF.

There are many counts of this clonotype. J is TRBJ2-7 and V is TRBV20-1; 11 positions agree with TRBD2. V shed 1 base and J 2 bases; nucleotides not matched to a gene: 4. The germline CDR1 and CDR2 sequences are DFQATT and SNEGSKA (reference sequence). This CDR3 has 15 amino acids. The CDR3 DNA follows: TGCAGTGCTAGAGCTACTAGCGGGGGTACCTACGAGCAGTACTTC. It encodes CSARATSGGTYEQYF.

This chain uses TRBV6-5 with TRBJ2-5; D possibly corresponds to TRBD1 (6 bases). Germline CDR1 reads MNHEY; CDR2 reads SVGAGI. The CDR3 is 14 amino acids. The germline V and J ends were trimmed by 6 bases and 4 bases, with 15 bases remaining between them. The CDR3 nucleotides are TGTGCCAGCAGATCAGGACAGATGGGAGAGACCCAGTACTTC. Translating it yields CASRSGQMGETQYF.

This clonotype occurred many times. The chain uses TRBV7-2 and TRBJ2-7; maybe TRBD1 (5 bases). CDR1 is SGHTA and CDR2 is FQGNSA in the germline V gene. The V gene lost 5 bases and the J gene lost 1 base, with 12 bases spanning the gap. This CDR3 region has 14 residues. CDR3 protein: CASSAQTVSYEQYF. The CDR3 nucleotides read TGTGCCAGCAGCGCCCAGACAGTGTCCTACGAGCAGTACTTC. Together with reference TRBV7-2 and TRBJ2-7, the CDR3 gives the full variable domain: GAGVSQSPSNKVTEKGKDVELRCDPISGHTALYWYRQSLGQGLEFLIYFQGNSAPDKSGLPSDRFSAERTGGSVSTLTIQRTQQEDSAVYLCASSAQTVSYEQYFGPGTRLTVT.

In this sample, this clonotype turned up many times. This rearrangement joins TRBV7-9 to TRBJ2-5, with D possibly called TRBD1 or TRBD2 (5 bases each). This CDR3 spans 16 amino acids. Deletions cut 3 bases from V and 3 bases from J, with 17 bases between. Germline V gene data show CDR1 as SEHNR and CDR2 as FQNEAQ (reference sequence). The CDR3 region is CASSFGAREAEETQYF. Here the CDR3 DNA reads TGTGCCAGCAGCTTCGGGGCCCGAGAAGCCGAAGAGACCCAGTACTTC.

This sequence joins TRBV20-1 and TRBJ2-1; 9 bases are shared with TRBD2. The CDR3 is 17 amino acids. CDR1 is DFQATT, CDR2 SNEGSKA, per germline (reference sequence). The V and J ends lost 3 bases and 8 bases, in that order; junction bases with no gene match: 17. Written as DNA, the CDR3 is TGCAGTGCTAGGGTTGATCAGAGCGGGAGGCTATTGTATGAGCAGTTCTTC. The encoded protein is CSARVDQSGRLLYEQFF.

The genes are TRBV2 and TRBJ2-7, with D unresolved. The CDR3 loop spans 14 amino acids. Trimming cost V 7 bases and J 1 base, with 14 bases left between them. Germline V gene lookup returns CDR1 SNHLY and CDR2 FYNNEI. This CDR3 is CASTTIGRSYEQYF. The CDR3 bases are TGTGCCAGCACCACGATAGGCAGATCCTACGAGCAGTACTTC. The full variable domain, rest sourced from reference TRBV2 and TRBJ2-7, is EPEVTQTPSHQVTQMGQEVILRCVPISNHLYFYWYRQILGQKVEFLVSFYNNEISEKSEIFDDQFSVERPDGSNFTLKIRSTKLEDSAMYFCASTTIGRSYEQYFGPGTRLTVT.

This clonotype was counted at least ten times. The V gene is TRBV6-4, the J gene TRBJ1-2; D is uncertain. The CDR3 consists of 13 residues. Germline V gene sequence: CDR1 MRHNA, CDR2 SNTAGT. Trimming cost V 4 bases and J 4 bases, with 10 bases left between them. The CDR3 spells CASSALGAYGYTF. The CDR3 DNA reads TGTGCCAGCAGTGCCCTAGGAGCCTATGGCTACACCTTC.

This clonotype was counted only a few times. This chain links TRBV7-2 with TRBJ2-1, with D unresolved. The V end lost 2 bases, the J end lost 4 bases, and 12 bases lay between the germline ends. The CDR3 spans 15 residues. CDR1 is SGHTA and CDR2 is FQGNSA in the germline V gene. The CDR3 DNA reads as TGTGCCAGCAGCTTACGCGGCAGGAGATACAATGAGCAGTTCTTC. As protein: CASSLRGRRYNEQFF.

The genes are TRBV29-1 and TRBJ2-5, with a tentative D call TRBD1 (6 bases). CDR1 and CDR2 (germline): SQVTM, ANQGSEA. CDR3 length: 14 amino acids. The V and J ends lost 0 bases and 2 bases respectively, with 10 bases between them. The CDR3 reads CSVEEDRLQETQYF. The CDR3 DNA sequence: TGCAGCGTTGAAGAAGACAGGCTACAAGAGACCCAGTACTTC. The whole variable domain, filled in from reference TRBV29-1 and TRBJ2-5, reads SAVISQKPSRDICQRGTSLTIQCQVDSQVTMMFWYRQQPGQSLTLIATANQGSEATYESGFVIDKFPISRPNLTFSTLTVSNMSPEDSSIYLCSVEEDRLQETQYFGPGTRLLVL.

This clonotype has a count of ten or more. The genes are TRBV20-1 and TRBJ2-3; TRBD1 or TRBD2 may be the D gene (6 bases each). The V and J ends lost 0 bases and 3 bases respectively, with 13 bases between them. CDR1 is DFQATT, CDR2 SNEGSKA, per germline (reference sequence). This CDR3 is 15 amino acids long. The CDR3 sequence: CSARDPRGLTDTQYF. The CDR3 coding sequence is TGCAGTGCTAGAGATCCCCGGGGGCTTACAGATACGCAGTATTTT.

CDR3 in amino acids: CASSGDSSYEQYF. The CDR3 DNA reads as TGCGCCAGCAGCGGGGACAGCTCCTACGAGCAGTACTTC. The chain is built from TRBV5-1 and TRBJ2-7; 7 bases agree with TRBD1. Trimming took 4 bases from V and 0 from J; bases not matched to a gene: 1. CDR1 and CDR2 from the germline V gene are SGHRS and YFSETQ. There are 13 residues in the CDR3.

This chain connects TRBV19 to TRBJ1-2; D not resolved. The CDR3 is 12 amino acids. V lost 6 bases, J lost 6 bases, and 11 bases lay in between. Germline V gene sequence: CDR1 LNHDA, CDR2 SQIVND (reference sequence). CDR3 nucleotide sequence: TGTGCCAGTAGCCTCCCCGTGGATGGCTACACCTTC. Protein: CASSLPVDGYTF.

This clonotype turned up a few times. The gene calls are TRBV6-7 and TRBJ2-1; D uncertain. TRBV6-7 is labeled an ORF, and its function is uncertain. V lost 2 bases and J 2 bases, leaving 13 bases between the germline ends. CDR3 length: 16 amino acids. DNA for the CDR3: TGTGCCAGCAGTTACAAGAGGACGGCCACCTACAATGAGCAGTTCTTC. This sequence encodes CASSYKRTATYNEQFF.

In this sample, this clonotype turned up a few times. The rearrangement links TRBV7-2 to TRBJ2-6; D unclear. Germline V gene data show CDR1 as SGHTA and CDR2 as FQGNSA. The CDR3 extends over 13 amino acids. V lost 10 bases, J lost 0 bases, and 7 bases lay in between. CDR3 loop: CAIRTSGANVLTF. CDR3 nucleotides: TGTGCCATCCGGACCTCTGGGGCCAACGTCCTGACTTTC.

This clonotype was counted a few times. The chain joins TRBV28 to TRBJ1-2; D gene ambiguous. CDR3 length: 12 residues. Germline V gives CDR1 MDHEN, CDR2 SYDVKM. Trimming pared 5 bases from V and 4 bases from J, leaving 8 bases between. The CDR3 region has the DNA TGTGCCAGCAGTACATCGGGCTATGGCTACACCTTC. Amino acids: CASSTSGYGYTF.

The CDR3 region is CSARLADTQYF. CDR3 nucleotide sequence: TGCAGTGCTAGACTCGCAGATACGCAGTATTTT. This chain uses TRBV20-1 with TRBJ2-3; no definite D call. Trimming left V 2 bases short and J 4 bases short, with 4 bases between. CDR1 is DFQATT and CDR2 is SNEGSKA in the germline V gene (reference sequence). The CDR3 extends over 11 amino acids.